Below, 9 T cell receptor beta chains from the same sample are listed, as sequenced in a study of read filtering for tumor transcriptome and immune sequencing (dated by TCRdb to about 2020). The instrument was an Illumina HiSeq 4000. TCR libraries were built from about 370 ng RNA with the Immunoverse kit, using molecular barcoded adaptors covering alpha/delta and beta/gamma chains. TCRdb reran the public reads through fastp at Q25 and MiXCR, keeping productive beta chains. Rows with one shared CDR3 protein collapse into an entry with the most common genes and DNA. Within this sample are fewer than 45,000 distinct CDR3 sequences, with 10% to 15% of them counted one time only. The top ten clones comprise around 34% of the sample. Sequenced material: a population of CD138-negative cells sorted from bone marrow. Per the publication, the cell subset or site label means: bone marrow mononuclear cells depleted of CD138+ plasma/myeloma cells by negative magnetic selection. The source of these receptors is a donor aged 40 or older with multiple myeloma.

This clonotype was detected many times. The chain has TRBV7-9 and TRBJ1-5; 9 nucleotides match TRBD1. With 3 bases clipped from V and 7 bases from J, the junction kept 1 base outside the gene matches. Germline CDR1 reads SEHNR; CDR2 reads FQNEAQ (reference sequence). The CDR3 is 13 amino acids. The CDR3: CASSFGQGQPQHF. The CDR3 DNA reads as TGTGCCAGCAGCTTCGGACAGGGGCAGCCCCAGCATTTT.

Concerning this clonotype itself: The junction does not match germline at one end; this may be a read error. The chain is built from TRBV6-6 and TRBJ2-7; D perhaps matches TRBD2 (6 bases). This CDR3 is 16 amino acids long. Germline V gene lookup returns CDR1 MNHNY and CDR2 SVGAGI (reference sequence). CDR3 loop: CASRYLADRSSYEQYF. The CDR3 DNA reads as TGTGCCAGCAGATACTTAGCGGATAGGAGCTCCTACGAGCAGTACTTC.

This clonotype was seen many times. The chain is built from TRBV28 and TRBJ2-5; either TRBD1 or TRBD2 may supply D (6 bases each). Trimming left V 3 bases short and J 5 bases short, with 10 bases between. This CDR3 has 13 residues. Germline V lookup: CDR1 MDHEN, CDR2 SYDVKM. For the CDR3, the DNA is TGTGCCAGCAGTTTTGGGGGGCCGGAGACCCAGTACTTC. Translating it yields CASSFGGPETQYF.

This clonotype was observed at least ten times. The chain combines TRBV7-9 with TRBJ1-5, with 8 bases aligning to TRBD1. The CDR3 sequence is 13 residues long. From germline, CDR1 is SEHNR and CDR2 FQNEAQ (reference sequence). The ends lost 5 bases at V and 4 bases at J; junction bases unmatched: 1. CDR3 sequence reads: CASSRQGNQPQHF. Written as DNA, the CDR3 is TGTGCCAGCAGCAGACAGGGGAATCAGCCCCAGCATTTT.

The table lists this clonotype with many counts. The chain uses TRBV7-2 and TRBJ2-3, with 9 bases lining up with TRBD1. The CDR3 sequence is 14 residues long. Trimming removed 6 bases from V and 3 bases from J; junction bases left unmatched: 4. Germline V gene data show CDR1 as SGHTA and CDR2 as FQGNSA. The CDR3 sequence is CASRSGTGTDTQYF. The CDR3 nucleotides read TGTGCCAGCAGATCCGGGACAGGGACAGATACGCAGTATTTT.

With respect to this clonotype: A read error may explain this, as a much larger clone is one base away. The genes are TRBV20-1 and TRBJ1-2; tentatively, D is TRBD1 (5 bases). Germline CDR1 is DFQATT and CDR2 is SNEGSKA (reference sequence). The CDR3 is 13 amino acids. Between the trimmed V and J ends, which lost 6 bases and 6 bases, there was a span of 17 bases. CDR3 in amino acids: CSAVGRIPDGYTF. CDR3 nucleotide sequence: TGCAGTGCGGTGGGGCGGATTCCGGATGGCTACACCTTC.

This clonotype was seen ten or more times. The rearrangement joins TRBV7-2 to TRBJ2-1; a possible D gene is TRBD2 (7 bases). Germline CDR1 is SGHTA and CDR2 is FQGNSA. The CDR3 covers 14 residues. Trimming cost V 7 bases and J 3 bases, with 13 bases left between them. The CDR3 DNA sequence: TGTGCCAGCACCCCAGGGGAGGGCTACAATGAGCAGTTCTTC. It translates to CASTPGEGYNEQFF.

This clonotype was detected many times. The genes are TRBV6-1 and TRBJ2-1, with TRBD2 as a possible D gene (6 bases). In germline, CDR1 is MNHNS, CDR2 SASEGT. The V gene lost 2 bases and the J gene lost 1 base, with 12 bases spanning the gap. CDR3 length: 16 amino acids. The CDR3 reads CASSETSPFSYNEQFF. CDR3 coding DNA: TGTGCCAGCAGTGAAACTAGCCCATTTTCCTACAATGAGCAGTTCTTC.

This clonotype was observed a few times. This chain joins TRBV4-2 and TRBJ2-5; D possibly corresponds to TRBD1 (6 bases). In germline, CDR1 is LGHNA, CDR2 YNFKEQ. This CDR3 has 17 residues. Trimming took 9 bases from V and 7 from J, leaving 30 bases between them. The CDR3 DNA reads as TGTGCCAGGAGCGAGAGGTCTACCGGGACCCCAGGGGTGACCCAGTACTTC. Amino acids: CARSERSTGTPGVTQYF.